Below, 14 T cell receptor beta chains from the same sample are listed, as sequenced in a study of cytomegalovirus exposure and HLA in healthy donors. Generated by immunoSEQ multiplex PCR, the TCRdb table keeps only in-frame clones and is missing some. This table has 70,000 or so clones, approximately 95% appearing once. The sample comprised PBMCs. Receptors were obtained from a man aged 18 to 35 in good health and CMV-seropositive.

CDR3 sequence: CASSESLANTGELFF. The DNA of the CDR3 is TGTGCCAGCAGTGAATCACTAGCGAACACCGGGGAGCTGTTTTTT. The rearrangement uses TRBV2 and TRBJ2-2, with D possibly matching TRBD2 (5 bases). CDR3 size: 15 residues. Germline-derived CDR1 and CDR2 are SNHLY and FYNNEI. Trimming cost V 2 bases and J 0 bases, with 7 bases left between them. Filled out from reference TRBV2 and TRBJ2-2, the complete variable domain reads EPEVTQTPSHQVTQMGQEVILRCVPISNHLYFYWYRQILGQKVEFLVSFYNNEISEKSEIFDDQFSVERPDGSNFTLKIRSTKLEDSAMYFCASSESLANTGELFFGEGSRLTVL.

This rearrangement joins TRBV6-5 to TRBJ1-1; the D gene is possibly TRBD1 (6 bases). The CDR3 has 15 residues. The V gene's germline CDR1 is MNHEY and CDR2 SVGAGI. V was shortened by 7 bases and J by 1 base, with 16 bases between the two germline ends. In nucleotides, the CDR3 is TGTGCCAGCATAATTCAGCAGGGGAGGAACACTGAAGCTTTCTTT. It yields the protein CASIIQQGRNTEAFF.

The chain has TRBV11-2 and TRBJ1-2; TRBD1 matches at 9 bases. Germline-derived CDR1 and CDR2 are SGHAT and FQNNGV. The CDR3 has 14 amino acids. V gave up 6 bases and J gave up 7 bases; unmatched junction bases: 9. The CDR3 reads CASSRTGGRSGYTF. CDR3 DNA sequence: TGTGCCAGCAGTAGAACAGGGGGCAGAAGTGGCTACACCTTC.

The chain employs TRBV5-1 and TRBJ2-7, with D maybe TRBD2 (6 bases). CDR3 length: 15 residues. The germline CDR1 and CDR2 sequences are SGHRS and YFSETQ. With 1 base removed from V and 2 bases from J, the gap between germline ends came to 13 bases. The CDR3 is CASSLMGGVTYEQYF. DNA of the CDR3: TGCGCCAGCAGCTTGATGGGCGGGGTTACCTACGAGCAGTACTTC.

The J gene is TRBJ2-7, the V gene TRBV9; D possibly corresponds to TRBD2 (6 bases). With 4 bases removed from V and 7 bases from J, the gap between germline ends came to 18 bases. CDR1 is SGDLS and CDR2 is YYNGEE in the germline V gene. This CDR3 region has 14 residues. The CDR3 here is CASSPRTAGGEQYF. The DNA for the CDR3 is TGTGCCAGCAGCCCTCGGACTGCTGGAGGGGAGCAGTACTTC.

The chain is built from TRBV28 and TRBJ1-3; D call uncertain. Germline V gene lookup returns CDR1 MDHEN and CDR2 SYDVKM. This CDR3 comprises 15 residues. Trimming shortened V by 4 bases and J by 1 base, and 11 bases separated the two germline ends. The CDR3 here is CASSSTLLSGNTIYF. The CDR3 region has the DNA TGTGCCAGCAGTTCGACTCTGCTGTCTGGAAACACCATATATTTT.

For this clone: One junction end disagrees with the germline gene, perhaps due to a read error. The chain's CDR3 is CAWSLVAAGPGKLFF. CDR3 nucleotides: TGTGCCTGGAGTTTGGTGGCCGCGGGACCCGGGAAGCTGTTTTTT. The chain joins TRBV30 to TRBJ2-2; D perhaps matches TRBD2 (6 bases). There are 15 residues in the CDR3. Germline V gene lookup returns CDR1 GTSNPN and CDR2 SVGIG (reference sequence).

The rearrangement uses TRBV27 and TRBJ1-5, with 7 bases that match TRBD1. This CDR3 contains 17 residues. The V gene's germline CDR1 is MNHEY and CDR2 SMNVEV (reference sequence). With 5 bases clipped from V and 1 base from J, the junction kept 11 bases outside the gene matches. The CDR3 coding sequence is TGTGCCAGCAGTGCTCGACAGGGTTTAAGAAGCAATCAGCCCCAGCATTTT. Protein product: CASSARQGLRSNQPQHF.

V is TRBV5-4 and J is TRBJ2-7; 7 nucleotides line up with TRBD2. This CDR3 is built from 16 residues. Germline V gene data show CDR1 as SGHNT and CDR2 as YYREEE (reference sequence). V was clipped by 4 bases and J by 0 bases; unmatched bases: 10. The CDR3 DNA sequence: TGTGCCAGCAGCCAGACCGGGACTACGAGCTCCTACGAGCAGTACTTC. As protein: CASSQTGTTSSYEQYF.

The chain joins TRBV4-1 to TRBJ1-1; maybe TRBD1 (6 bases). In germline, CDR1 is MGHRA, CDR2 YSYEKL. This CDR3 is 16 amino acids long. Trimming took off 1 base at V and 0 bases at J, with 12 bases between the two ends. CDR3 sequence reads: CASSQATGYMNTEAFF. Written as DNA, the CDR3 is TGCGCCAGCAGCCAAGCTACAGGGTACATGAACACTGAAGCTTTCTTT.

The rearrangement uses TRBV28 and TRBJ1-3; D uncertain. The CDR3 length is 15 residues. The V end lost 2 bases, the J end lost 0 bases, and 8 bases lay between the germline ends. Germline CDR1 reads MDHEN; CDR2 reads SYDVKM. The CDR3 protein is CASSLQVSSGNTIYF. The CDR3 region has the DNA TGTGCCAGCAGTTTACAGGTTAGCTCTGGAAACACCATATATTTT.

The chain couples TRBV2 to TRBJ2-7, with 10 bases identical to TRBD2. This CDR3 is built from 13 residues. Germline lookup yields CDR1 SNHLY and CDR2 FYNNEI. V gave up 7 bases and J gave up 6 bases; unmatched junction bases: 6. The CDR3: CASIPSGSSEQYF. The CDR3 nucleotides read TGTGCCAGCATCCCTAGCGGGAGTTCCGAGCAGTACTTC.

CDR3 DNA sequence: TGTGCCAGCAGTTTAAACCCGACATCAGACACTCTCCGGCAAGCTTTCTTT. Its translation: CASSLNPTSDTLRQAFF. The genes are TRBV28 and TRBJ1-1; D gene uncertain. V was trimmed by 2 bases and J by 9 bases, leaving 25 bases between them. CDR1 is MDHEN and CDR2 is SYDVKM in the germline V gene. The CDR3 sequence is 17 residues long.

The CDR3 sequence is CASSEQMEGNEKLFF. The CDR3 nucleotides read TGTGCCAGCAGTGAACAAATGGAGGGAAATGAAAAACTGTTTTTT. This sequence joins TRBV6-1 and TRBJ1-4, with D unresolved. The CDR3 loop spans 15 amino acids. Germline values: CDR1 MNHNS, CDR2 SASEGT. Trimming cost V 2 bases and J 5 bases, with 12 bases left between them.